This T cell receptor (beta chain) was recovered during a study of CD8 T cells in ankylosing spondylitis. Study observations and caveats: Earlier authors reported some of these motif variants in reactive arthritis synovial fluid and blood. Seemingly characteristic of ankylosing spondylitis blood was a TCR beta motif consisting of several highly homologous variants.

The CDR3 runs 13 residues. V dropped 4 bases and J dropped 7; count of bases not matched to a gene: 5. Germline CDR1 reads GTSNPN; CDR2 reads SVGIG (reference sequence). In making TCR beta libraries, quantitative 5'-RACE with molecular barcodes was used. TCRdb recomputed calls from the 5' RACE reads with MiXCR, one row per CDR3 protein. This table has about 750,000 distinct CDR3 sequences, 15% to 20% appearing once. Points on this clonotype: Its antigen is not identified.

The sequence came from a male donor with ankylosing spondylitis. The specimen sequenced was blood, either unsorted or a sorted T cell fraction (not recorded which). The chain recombines TRBV30 with TRBJ1-2; the match to TRBD1 covers 11 bases. As DNA, the CDR3 is TGTGCCTGGATGGACAGGGGGCTGGTTGGCTACACCTTC. It encodes CAWMDRGLVGYTF. The variable domain in full, completed from reference TRBV30 and TRBJ1-2, reads SQTIHQWPATLVQPVGSPLSLECTVEGTSNPNLYWYRQAAGRGLQLLFYSVGIGQISSEVPQNLSASRPQDRQFILSSKKLLLSDSGFYLCAWMDRGLVGYTFGSGTRLTVV.